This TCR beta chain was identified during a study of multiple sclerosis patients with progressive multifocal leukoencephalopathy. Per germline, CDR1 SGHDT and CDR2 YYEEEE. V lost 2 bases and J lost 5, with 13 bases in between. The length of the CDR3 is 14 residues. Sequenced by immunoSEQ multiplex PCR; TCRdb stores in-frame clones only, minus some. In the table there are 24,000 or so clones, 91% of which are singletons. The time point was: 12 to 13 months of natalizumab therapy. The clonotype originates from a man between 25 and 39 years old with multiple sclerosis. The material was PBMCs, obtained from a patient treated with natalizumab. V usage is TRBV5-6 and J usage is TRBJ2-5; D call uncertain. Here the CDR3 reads CASSFRVVGETQYF. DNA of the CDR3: TGTGCCAGCAGCTTTCGGGTCGTGGGTGAGACCCAGTACTTC.